These 23 T cell receptor beta chains originate from one sample sequenced in a study of T-cell memory formation after mild COVID-19. Each CDR3 protein gets one entry after TCRdb re-called the 5' RACE reads with MiXCR. The data show hundreds of thousands of distinct CDR3 sequences, roughly 23% seen once. The sample comprised PBMCs or a T cell subset sorted from them (not recorded which). The receptors were gathered from an adult woman who had mild COVID-19 (a few samples of this study predate the infection). Cell type and time point are not known.

The rearrangement uses TRBV7-6 and TRBJ2-1, with a tentative D call TRBD1 (5 bases). The CDR3 has 14 residues. The germline V gene encodes CDR1 SGHVS and CDR2 FNYEAQ. Trimming removed 1 base from V and 6 bases from J, with 10 bases in between. CDR3 coding DNA: TGTGCCAGCAGCTTAGATGTTAGGGGCAATGAGCAGTTCTTC. Translated, it gives CASSLDVRGNEQFF.

V usage is TRBV6-2 or TRBV6-3 and J usage is TRBJ2-7, with 8 bases identical to TRBD1. The CDR3 runs 16 residues. Germline trimming cut 5 bases from V and 7 bases from J; bases unmatched to any gene: 16. Germline V lookup: CDR1 MNHEY, CDR2 SVGEGT. The CDR3 DNA follows: TGTGCCAGCAGTACGACAGGGGACCCCCCACTCTCGGAGCAGTACTTC. This sequence encodes CASSTTGDPPLSEQYF.

The gene calls are TRBV20-1 and TRBJ2-1; TRBD1 matches at 11 bases. CDR1 and CDR2 from the germline V gene are DFQATT and SNEGSKA (reference sequence). Trimming took 0 bases from V and 8 from J; bases not matched to a gene: 3. CDR3 length equals 14 residues. This CDR3 reads CSARDGQGADEQFF. In nucleotides, the CDR3 is TGCAGTGCTAGAGACGGACAGGGGGCCGATGAGCAGTTCTTC.

This clonotype was counted a few times. The CDR3 loop reads CASSALGQGLRFYEQFF. CDR3 in DNA: TGTGCCAGCAGCGCCCTAGGGCAAGGGCTGCGATTCTATGAGCAGTTCTTC. The gene calls are TRBV7-9 and TRBJ2-1; D gene uncertain. Trimming pared 5 bases from V and 8 bases from J, leaving 25 bases between. The CDR3 has 17 residues. Germline lookup yields CDR1 SEHNR and CDR2 FQNEAQ (reference sequence).

The V gene is TRBV24-1, the J gene TRBJ2-1; D ambiguous. The CDR3 loop spans 13 amino acids. The ends were cut back, 5 bases at V and 4 bases at J, with 8 bases in the middle. CDR1 and CDR2 (germline): KGHDR, SFDVKD. CDR3 protein: CATSVDMYNEQFF. The CDR3 nucleotides are TGTGCCACCAGTGTCGACATGTACAATGAGCAGTTCTTC.

V usage is TRBV7-9 and J usage is TRBJ2-7, with D perhaps matching TRBD1 (6 bases). The V end was cut by 5 bases, the J end by 1 base, with 12 bases between. Germline CDR1 is SEHNR and CDR2 is FQNEAQ (reference sequence). The CDR3 spans 14 residues. The CDR3 loop reads CASSPDRISYEQYF. The CDR3 nucleotides are TGTGCCAGCAGCCCAGACAGGATATCCTACGAGCAGTACTTC. The full variable domain, in which reference TRBV7-9 and TRBJ2-7 provide the parts outside the CDR3, is DTGVSQNPRHKITKRGQNVTFRCDPISEHNRLYWYRQTLGQGPEFLTYFQNEAQLEKSRLLSDRFSAERPKGSFSTLEIQRTEQGDSAMYLCASSPDRISYEQYFGPGTRLTVT.

The CDR3 region is CASSVDGRVQETQYF. CDR3 bases: TGTGCCAGCAGCGTAGACGGGAGGGTCCAAGAGACCCAGTACTTC. The chain has TRBV9 and TRBJ2-5, with 8 bases aligning to TRBD2. The trim removed 0 bases at V and 1 base at J, leaving 2 bases unmatched. Germline V CDR1 and CDR2: SGDLS, YYNGEE. This CDR3 is built from 15 residues.

The chain has TRBV5-1 and TRBJ1-5; TRBD1 matches 7 bases. CDR1 is SGHRS, CDR2 YFSETQ, per germline. The CDR3 is made up of 15 amino acids. V dropped 4 bases and J dropped 8; count of bases not matched to a gene: 12. In DNA form, the CDR3 reads TGCGCCAGCAGCCCGACGGGACAGACGTATGAGCCCCAGCATTTT. Translation: CASSPTGQTYEPQHF.

This clonotype was picked up a small number of times. The rearrangement links TRBV19 to TRBJ2-5, with D possibly matching TRBD1 (6 bases). The length of the CDR3 is 17 residues. V was clipped by 5 bases and J by 3 bases, with 22 bases between them. Germline lookup yields CDR1 LNHDA and CDR2 SQIVND (reference sequence). The CDR3 nucleotides are TGTGCCAGTAGTGGAATTTATCGCATGGGACAAGAAGAGACCCAGTACTTC. Its protein is CASSGIYRMGQEETQYF.

This clonotype was observed a handful of times. This sequence joins TRBV11-3 and TRBJ1-1, with D possibly TRBD1 on 6 matching bases. This CDR3 has 14 residues. V lost 3 bases and J 6 bases, leaving 14 bases between the germline ends. CDR1 SGHNT and CDR2 YENEEA come from the germline V gene. The CDR3: CASSFDRREAEAFF. The CDR3, as DNA: TGTGCCAGCAGCTTCGACAGGAGGGAAGCTGAAGCTTTCTTT.

This clonotype has only a few counts. V is TRBV5-4 and J is TRBJ1-1; 11 bases fit TRBD1. The germline V gene encodes CDR1 SGHNT and CDR2 YYREEE (reference sequence). Trimming cost V 5 bases and J 10 bases; bases outside gene matches: 7. This CDR3 region has 13 residues. CDR3 protein: CASSSGTGGVAFF. DNA of the CDR3: TGTGCCAGCAGTTCCGGGACAGGGGGAGTAGCTTTCTTT.

This chain connects TRBV7-2 to TRBJ2-5; D is possibly TRBD1 (5 bases). The germline CDR1 and CDR2 sequences are SGHTA and FQGNSA. V gave up 0 bases and J gave up 5 bases, with 10 bases separating them. The CDR3 has 14 amino acids. The CDR3 region has the DNA TGTGCCAGCAGCTTAGCGGGGCCTTCGGAGACCCAGTACTTC. Its protein is CASSLAGPSETQYF.

There are a few counts of this clonotype. The chain carries TRBV5-1 and TRBJ1-2; 11 bases are a match to TRBD1. J lost 8 bases, V lost 3 bases, and 0 bases had no gene match. This CDR3 contains 12 residues. Germline CDR1 SGHRS, CDR2 YFSETQ. The CDR3 bases are TGCGCCAGCAGCTGGACAGGGGGCGGCTACACCTTC. Protein product: CASSWTGGGYTF.

CDR3 bases: TGTGCCAGCAGCGTAGGCTACGACAGCTCCTACGAGCAGTACTTC. Amino acids: CASSVGYDSSYEQYF. The chain is built from TRBV9 and TRBJ2-7; perhaps TRBD1 as D (5 bases). Per germline, CDR1 SGDLS and CDR2 YYNGEE. Deletions cut 0 bases from V and 0 bases from J, with 10 bases between. The CDR3 contains 15 residues.

V is TRBV19 and J is TRBJ2-7; D might be TRBD2 (5 bases). The CDR3 spans 14 residues. Germline-derived CDR1 and CDR2 are LNHDA and SQIVND (reference sequence). Between the trimmed V and J ends, which lost 3 bases and 0 bases, there was a span of 9 bases. The chain's CDR3 is CASSIKGSSYEQYF. The CDR3 nucleotides read TGTGCCAGTAGTATTAAAGGGAGCTCCTACGAGCAGTACTTC.

In its sample, this clonotype was seen many times. The rearrangement uses TRBV7-2 and TRBJ1-5; 7 bases are shared with TRBD1. Trimming removed 5 bases from V and 1 base from J; junction bases left unmatched: 2. CDR1 is SGHTA and CDR2 is FQGNSA in the germline V gene. The CDR3 has 14 residues. The CDR3 nucleotides read TGTGCCAGCAGCCTGGGACAGAGCAATCAGCCCCAGCATTTT. It encodes CASSLGQSNQPQHF.

This sequence joins TRBV3-1 and TRBJ2-7; D is possibly TRBD1 (5 bases). Looked up from germline, CDR1 is LGHDT and CDR2 is YNNKEL (reference sequence). This CDR3 is built from 13 residues. The V end lost 5 bases, the J end lost 0 bases, and 8 bases lay between the germline ends. The CDR3 sequence is CASSGAYSYEQYF. Here the CDR3 DNA reads TGTGCCAGCAGCGGGGCCTACTCCTACGAGCAGTACTTC.

This clonotype was observed at least ten times. The junction differs from germline at one of its ends, possibly a read error. CDR3 sequence: CASSPGRSSYNEQFF. The CDR3 nucleotides are TGTGCTAGCAGCCCCGGGAGGAGCTCCTACAATGAGCAGTTCTTC. The chain couples TRBV7-7 to TRBJ2-1; 7 bases line up with TRBD2. Germline CDR1 reads SSHAT; CDR2 reads FNYEAQ (reference sequence). This CDR3 region has 15 residues.

This rearrangement joins TRBV7-2 to TRBJ2-1; D possibly uses TRBD1 or TRBD2 (5 bases each). Deletions cut 3 bases from V and 8 bases from J, with 8 bases between. CDR3 size: 12 residues. The V gene's germline CDR1 is SGHTA and CDR2 FQGNSA. DNA for the CDR3: TGTGCCAGCAGCTTGGGGGTACATGAGCAGTTCTTC. Translated: CASSLGVHEQFF.

This clonotype appeared many times. The V and J genes are TRBV29-1 and TRBJ2-5, with no clear D. CDR1 is SQVTM and CDR2 is ANQGSEA in the germline V gene. CDR3 length equals 14 residues. V was shortened by 4 bases and J by 2 bases, with 14 bases between the two germline ends. The CDR3 sequence is CSVGGLSVQETQYF. Written as DNA, the CDR3 is TGCAGCGTTGGGGGTCTCTCAGTTCAAGAGACCCAGTACTTC.

This clonotype has more than one count but fewer than ten. V gene TRBV10-3 combines with J gene TRBJ2-2; no definite D call. V lost 9 bases and J 6 bases, leaving 11 bases between the germline ends. Germline CDR1 is ENHRY and CDR2 is SYGVKD. The CDR3 spans 12 residues. CDR3 residues: CAIQNPAGELFF. In DNA form, the CDR3 reads TGTGCCATTCAAAATCCCGCCGGGGAGCTGTTTTTT.

V gene TRBV29-1 combines with J gene TRBJ2-7, with TRBD2 matching over 13 bases. V was pared by 0 bases and J by 3 bases, with 5 bases of the junction left unmatched. The CDR3 is made up of 16 amino acids. CDR1 is SQVTM and CDR2 is ANQGSEA in the germline V gene. CDR3: CSVEEGTSGTFYEQYF. Written as DNA, the CDR3 is TGCAGCGTTGAAGAGGGGACTAGCGGGACTTTCTACGAGCAGTACTTC.

Notes on this clonotype: Relative to the germline gene, one junction end is altered; a read error may explain this. The V gene is TRBV4-3, the J gene TRBJ1-4; 9 bases are a match to TRBD1. This CDR3 is built from 16 residues. Looked up from germline, CDR1 is LGHNA and CDR2 is YSLEER. Here the CDR3 reads CASSQTRGQGNEELFF. CDR3 DNA: TGCGCCAGCAGCCAGACAAGAGGACAGGGGAATGAAGAACTGTTTTTT.